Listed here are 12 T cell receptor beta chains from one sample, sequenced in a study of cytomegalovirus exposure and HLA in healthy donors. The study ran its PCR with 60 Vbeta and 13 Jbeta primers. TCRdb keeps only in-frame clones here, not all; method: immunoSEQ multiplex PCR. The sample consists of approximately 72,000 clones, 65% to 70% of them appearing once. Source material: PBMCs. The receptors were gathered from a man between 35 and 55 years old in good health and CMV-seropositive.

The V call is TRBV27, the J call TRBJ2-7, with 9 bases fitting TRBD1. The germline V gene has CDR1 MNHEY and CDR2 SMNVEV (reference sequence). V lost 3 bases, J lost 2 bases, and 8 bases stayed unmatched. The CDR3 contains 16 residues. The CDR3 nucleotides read TGTGCCAGCAGTTTTTCAAAGGACAGGGGACCCTACGAGCAGTACTTC. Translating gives CASSFSKDRGPYEQYF.

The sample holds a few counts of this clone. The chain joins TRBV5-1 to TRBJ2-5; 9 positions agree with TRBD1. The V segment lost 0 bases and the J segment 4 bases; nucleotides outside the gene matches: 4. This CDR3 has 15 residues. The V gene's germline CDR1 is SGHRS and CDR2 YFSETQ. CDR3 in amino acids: CASSLAPGQGETQYF. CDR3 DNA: TGCGCCAGCAGCTTGGCTCCGGGACAGGGAGAGACCCAGTACTTC.

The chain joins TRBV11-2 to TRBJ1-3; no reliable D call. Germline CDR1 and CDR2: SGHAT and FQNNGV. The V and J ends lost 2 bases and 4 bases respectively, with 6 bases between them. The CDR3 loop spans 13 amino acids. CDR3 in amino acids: CASSLTTGNTIYF. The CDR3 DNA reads TGTGCCAGCAGCTTAACGACAGGAAACACCATATATTTT. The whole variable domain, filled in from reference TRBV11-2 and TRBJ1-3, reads EAGVAQSPRYKIIEKRQSVAFWCNPISGHATLYWYQQILGQGPKLLIQFQNNGVVDDSQLPKDRFSAERLKGVDSTLKIQPAKLEDSAVYLCASSLTTGNTIYFGEGSWLTVV.

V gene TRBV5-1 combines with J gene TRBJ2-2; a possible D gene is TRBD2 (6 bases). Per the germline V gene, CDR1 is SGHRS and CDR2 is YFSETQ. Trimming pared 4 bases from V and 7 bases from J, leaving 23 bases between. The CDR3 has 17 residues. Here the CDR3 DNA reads TGCGCCAGCAGCCGGGGGTGGCTCACAGGATCTAGCGGGGAGCTGTTTTTT. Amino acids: CASSRGWLTGSSGELFF. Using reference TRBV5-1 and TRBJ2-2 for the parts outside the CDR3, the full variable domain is KAGVTQTPRYLIKTRGQQVTLSCSPISGHRSVSWYQQTPGQGLQFLFEYFSETQRNKGNFPGRFSGRQFSNSRSEMNVSTLELGDSALYLCASSRGWLTGSSGELFFGEGSRLTVL.

CDR3 protein: CASSLAGLAGFYEQYF. The CDR3 DNA reads as TGTGCCAGCAGCTTAGCGGGACTAGCGGGGTTCTACGAGCAGTACTTC. The chain joins TRBV7-9 to TRBJ2-7; 13 nucleotides line up with TRBD2. J was trimmed by 3 bases and V by 0 bases; bases with no gene match: 2. The CDR3 has 16 amino acids. Looked up from germline, CDR1 is SEHNR and CDR2 is FQNEAQ (reference sequence).

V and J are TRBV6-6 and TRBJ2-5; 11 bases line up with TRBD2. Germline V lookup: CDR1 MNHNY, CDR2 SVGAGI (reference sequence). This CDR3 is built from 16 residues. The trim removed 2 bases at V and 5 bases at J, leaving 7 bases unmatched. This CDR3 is CASSYLSGGASETQYF. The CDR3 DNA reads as TGTGCCAGCAGTTACCTTAGCGGGGGGGCCTCTGAGACCCAGTACTTC.

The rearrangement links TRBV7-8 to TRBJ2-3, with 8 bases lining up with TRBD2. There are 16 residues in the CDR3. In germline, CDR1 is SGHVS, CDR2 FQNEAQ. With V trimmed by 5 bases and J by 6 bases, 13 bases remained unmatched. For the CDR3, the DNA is TGTGCCAGCAGCATAACTGACGGGGGGGCATTGGATACGCAGTATTTT. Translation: CASSITDGGALDTQYF. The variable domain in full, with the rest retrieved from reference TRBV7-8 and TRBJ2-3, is GAGVSQSPRYKVAKRGQDVALRCDPISGHVSLFWYQQALGQGPEFLTYFQNEAQLDKSGLPSDRFFAERPEGSVSTLKIQRTQQEDSAVYLCASSITDGGALDTQYFGPGTRLTVL.

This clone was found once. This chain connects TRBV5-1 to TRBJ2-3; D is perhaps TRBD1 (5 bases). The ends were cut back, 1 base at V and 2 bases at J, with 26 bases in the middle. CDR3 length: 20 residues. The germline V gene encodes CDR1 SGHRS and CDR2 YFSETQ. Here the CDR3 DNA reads TGCGCCAGCAGCTTGTCGATAAGGTCGAATGCAGGGCTTCTCACAGATACGCAGTATTTT. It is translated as CASSLSIRSNAGLLTDTQYF.

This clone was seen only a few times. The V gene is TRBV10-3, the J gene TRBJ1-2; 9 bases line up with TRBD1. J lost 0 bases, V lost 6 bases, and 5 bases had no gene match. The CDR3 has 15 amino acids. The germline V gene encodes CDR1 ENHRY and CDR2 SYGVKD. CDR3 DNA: TGTGCCATCAGCCGGGACAGGGACTCTAACTATGGCTACACCTTC. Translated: CAISRDRDSNYGYTF.

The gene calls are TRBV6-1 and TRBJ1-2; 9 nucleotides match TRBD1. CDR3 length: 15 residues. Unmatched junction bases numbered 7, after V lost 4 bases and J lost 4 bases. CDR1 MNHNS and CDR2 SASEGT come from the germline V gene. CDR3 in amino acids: CASSVPGQGSYGYTF. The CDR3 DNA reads TGTGCCAGCAGTGTGCCGGGACAGGGAAGCTATGGCTACACCTTC.

CDR3 DNA: TGTGCCAGCAGCTTGGGGGCCTTCCAAGAGACCCAGTACTTC. This translates into CASSLGAFQETQYF. The chain joins TRBV11-3 to TRBJ2-5; a possible D gene is TRBD1 (6 bases). Germline CDR1 is SGHNT and CDR2 is YENEEA. V was cut by 3 bases and J by 1 base, with 9 bases left in between. This CDR3 has 14 residues.

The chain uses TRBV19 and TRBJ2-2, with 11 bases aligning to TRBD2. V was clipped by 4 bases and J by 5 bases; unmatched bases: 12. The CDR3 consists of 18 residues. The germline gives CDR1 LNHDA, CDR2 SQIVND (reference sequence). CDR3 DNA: TGTGCCAGTAGTACCGGCGGGCTAGCGGGGGGTAGGACCGGGGAGCTGTTTTTT. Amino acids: CASSTGGLAGGRTGELFF.